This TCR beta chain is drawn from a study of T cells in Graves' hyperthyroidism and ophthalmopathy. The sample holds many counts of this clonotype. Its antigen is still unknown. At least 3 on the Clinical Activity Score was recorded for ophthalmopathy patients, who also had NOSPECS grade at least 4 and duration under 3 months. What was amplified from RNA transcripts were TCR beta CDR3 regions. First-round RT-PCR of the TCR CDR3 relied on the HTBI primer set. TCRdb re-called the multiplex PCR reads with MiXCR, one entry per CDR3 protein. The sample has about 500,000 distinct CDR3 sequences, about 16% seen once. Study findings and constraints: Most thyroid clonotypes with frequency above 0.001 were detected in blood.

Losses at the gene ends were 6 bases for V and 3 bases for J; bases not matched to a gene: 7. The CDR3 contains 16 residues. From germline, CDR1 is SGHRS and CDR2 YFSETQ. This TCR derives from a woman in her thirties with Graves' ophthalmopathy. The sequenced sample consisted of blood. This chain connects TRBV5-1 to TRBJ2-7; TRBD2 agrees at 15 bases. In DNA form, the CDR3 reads TGCGCCAGCACCGGACTAGCGGGAGGGGCGAACTACGAGCAGTACTTC. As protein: CASTGLAGGANYEQYF.